This T cell receptor (beta chain) was obtained from a study of T cells after yellow fever vaccination. At the level of the study: Preparation of fractions with low cell numbers was performed using SMART-Seq v4 Ultra Low Input. The study, taken as a whole, reports: Post-booster reappearance was seen for most primary-vaccination clones (around 96% CD4, roughly 88% CD8). Peak timing came faster in the weaker secondary response, day 5 versus 15.

Regarding this clonotype: Its specificity is unknown.

5'RACE template switching generated TCR cDNA, adding a universal primer site and UMIs. TCRdb ran MiXCR on the 5' RACE reads and lists one entry per CDR3 protein. The sample lists roughly 170,000 distinct CDR3 sequences, roughly 9% occurring once. V was clipped by 0 bases and J by 3 bases, with 9 bases between them. There are 14 residues in the CDR3. CDR1 is MNHEY, CDR2 SVGEGT, per germline. The TCR originated in a man between 18 and 29 years old who received the YFV17D yellow fever vaccine. This chain links TRBV6-2 or TRBV6-3 with TRBJ2-7; D may be TRBD1 (6 bases). This specimen was CD8+ T cells sorted from PBMCs, taken 45 days after the yellow fever booster vaccination. CDR3 nucleotides: TGTGCCAGCAGTTACTCGAGGGGGATCTACGAGCAGTACTTC. It codes for CASSYSRGIYEQYF.